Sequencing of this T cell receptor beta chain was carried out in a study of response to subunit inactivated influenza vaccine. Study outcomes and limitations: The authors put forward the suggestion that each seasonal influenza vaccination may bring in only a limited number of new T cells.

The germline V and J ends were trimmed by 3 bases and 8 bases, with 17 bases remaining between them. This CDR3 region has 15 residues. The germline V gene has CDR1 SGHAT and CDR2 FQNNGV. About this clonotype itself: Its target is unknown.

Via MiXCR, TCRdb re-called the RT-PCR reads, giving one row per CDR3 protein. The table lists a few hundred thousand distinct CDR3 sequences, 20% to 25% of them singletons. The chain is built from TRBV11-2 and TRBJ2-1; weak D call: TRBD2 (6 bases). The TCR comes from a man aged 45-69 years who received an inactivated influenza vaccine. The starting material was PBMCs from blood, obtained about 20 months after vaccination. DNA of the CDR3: TGTGCCAGCAGCTTTGCGGGGCACGCCGGGTATGAGCAGTTCTTC. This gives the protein CASSFAGHAGYEQFF. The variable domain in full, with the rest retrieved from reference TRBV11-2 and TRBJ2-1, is EAGVAQSPRYKIIEKRQSVAFWCNPISGHATLYWYQQILGQGPKLLIQFQNNGVVDDSQLPKDRFSAERLKGVDSTLKIQPAKLEDSAVYLCASSFAGHAGYEQFFGPGTRLTVL.